This T cell receptor beta chain emerged from a study of blood T cell repertoires in COVID-19. This CDR3 has 14 amino acids. CDR1 MNHEY and CDR2 SMNVEV come from the germline V gene (reference sequence). V shed 5 bases, J shed 2 bases, and the junction held 6 bases outside the gene matches. Assay used: immunoSEQ multiplex PCR; TCRdb lists only in-frame clones, some missing. This sample yields more than 200,000 clones, of which 70% to 85% are seen a single time; under 1.5% belongs to the top ten. What was sequenced was peripheral blood. The chain links TRBV27 to TRBJ2-7, with 7 bases lining up with TRBD1. The clonotype comes from a woman in her 40s who had recovered from COVID-19. CDR3 sequence: CASSKQGVTYEQYF. DNA for the CDR3: TGTGCCAGCAGTAAGCAGGGGGTTACCTACGAGCAGTACTTC.